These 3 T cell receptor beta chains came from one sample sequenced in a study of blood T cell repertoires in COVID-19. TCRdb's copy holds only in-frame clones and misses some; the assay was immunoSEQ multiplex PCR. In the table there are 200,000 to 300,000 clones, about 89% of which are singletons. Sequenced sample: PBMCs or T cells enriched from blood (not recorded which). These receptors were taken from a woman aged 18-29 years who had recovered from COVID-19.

CDR3: CASSPFDLAAQETQYF. In DNA form, the CDR3 reads TGTGCCAGCAGTCCCTTTGATCTAGCGGCCCAAGAGACCCAGTACTTC. This chain links TRBV28 with TRBJ2-5, with 7 bases aligning to TRBD2. The ends lost 5 bases at V and 1 base at J; junction bases unmatched: 10. The CDR3 loop spans 16 amino acids. The germline V gene encodes CDR1 MDHEN and CDR2 SYDVKM.

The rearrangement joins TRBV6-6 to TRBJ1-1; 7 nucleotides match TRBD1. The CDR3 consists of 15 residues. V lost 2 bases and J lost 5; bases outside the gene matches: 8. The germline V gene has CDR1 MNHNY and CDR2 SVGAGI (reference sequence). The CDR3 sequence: CASSYGTVRRTEAFF. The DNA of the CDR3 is TGTGCCAGCAGTTACGGGACAGTCCGTAGGACTGAAGCTTTCTTT.

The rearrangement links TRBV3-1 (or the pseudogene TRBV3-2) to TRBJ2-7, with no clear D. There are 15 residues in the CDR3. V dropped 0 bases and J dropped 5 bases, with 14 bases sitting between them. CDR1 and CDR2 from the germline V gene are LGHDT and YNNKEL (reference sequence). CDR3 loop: CASSQDLVPKNEQYF. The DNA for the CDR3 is TGTGCCAGCAGCCAAGATCTGGTCCCTAAGAACGAGCAGTACTTC.